This TCR beta chain emerged from a study of T cells expressing NK-cell markers. On the study more broadly: The TCR beta repertoires originated in sorted CD3+CD56+NKG2C+, CD3+CD56+NKG2C- and CD3+CD56-NKG2C+ T cells. Findings and caveats of the study: Where a handful of donors were concerned, these clonotypes also led the CD3+CD56-NKG2C+ fraction.

About this clonotype itself: Its specificity is not known.

Generation of TCR beta cDNA was performed by 5'RACE template switching incorporating UMIs. TCRdb re-called the 5' RACE reads and gives one entry per CDR3 protein, without DNA. This table lists some 190,000 distinct CDR3 sequences. The CDR3 extends over 17 amino acids. Germline assignment: CDR1 SEHNR and CDR2 FQNEAQ (reference sequence). The V and J genes are TRBV7-9 and TRBJ2-3; TCRdb picks TRBD1, but there is no DNA to check that call. Source material: blood T cells: a sorted CD56 or NKG2C T cell subset, CD4+ or CD8+ T cells, or bulk PBMC T cells (not recorded which). The origin of this receptor is a man between 18 and 69 years old in good health. The CDR3 loop reads CASSSVDRLNSTDTQYF.